Described below is a single T cell receptor beta chain sequence and its context. The antigen remains unidentified. Generation of TCR beta libraries employed quantitative 5'-RACE incorporating molecular barcodes. TCRdb reanalysed the 5' RACE reads using MiXCR and keeps one entry per CDR3 protein. Among about 310,000 distinct CDR3 sequences listed, around 21% were seen once. The record originates from a study of CD8 T cells in ankylosing spondylitis. Study results and limitations: Blood of patients with ankylosing spondylitis appeared to be characterized by a TCR beta motif of about eight highly homologous variants. Earlier work had already found some motif variants in reactive arthritis synovial fluid and blood. Disease-associated clonotypes exhibited CD8+ identity and were relatively infrequent in peripheral blood.

Germline trimming cut 6 bases from V and 8 bases from J; bases unmatched to any gene: 15. The CDR3 totals 18 residues. This sequence joins TRBV12-3 or TRBV12-4 and TRBJ2-1, with 14 bases that match TRBD2. Sequencing was carried out using blood, either unsorted or a sorted T cell fraction (not recorded which). This sequence originates from a female donor with ankylosing spondylitis or in good health (not recorded which). Here the CDR3 DNA reads TGTGCCAGCAGGCCTACCGGGACTAGCGGGAGTTTTCGGCATGAGCAGTTCTTC. It is translated as CASRPTGTSGSFRHEQFF.